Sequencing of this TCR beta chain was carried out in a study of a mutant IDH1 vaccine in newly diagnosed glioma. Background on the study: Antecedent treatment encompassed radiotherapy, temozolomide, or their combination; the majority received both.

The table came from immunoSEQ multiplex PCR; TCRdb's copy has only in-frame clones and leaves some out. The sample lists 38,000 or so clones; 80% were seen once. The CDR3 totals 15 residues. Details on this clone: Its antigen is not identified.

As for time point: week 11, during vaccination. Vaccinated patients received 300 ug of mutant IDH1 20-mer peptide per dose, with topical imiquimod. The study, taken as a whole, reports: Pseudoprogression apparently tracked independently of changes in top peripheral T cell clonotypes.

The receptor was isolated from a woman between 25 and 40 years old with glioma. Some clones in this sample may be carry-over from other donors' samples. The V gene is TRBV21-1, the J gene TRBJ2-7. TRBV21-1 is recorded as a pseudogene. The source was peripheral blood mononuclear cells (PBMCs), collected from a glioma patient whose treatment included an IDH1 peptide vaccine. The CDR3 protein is CASSGTKRRIYEQYF. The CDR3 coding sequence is TGTGCCAGCAGCGGGACCAAGCGTAGAATCTACGAGCAGTACTTC.